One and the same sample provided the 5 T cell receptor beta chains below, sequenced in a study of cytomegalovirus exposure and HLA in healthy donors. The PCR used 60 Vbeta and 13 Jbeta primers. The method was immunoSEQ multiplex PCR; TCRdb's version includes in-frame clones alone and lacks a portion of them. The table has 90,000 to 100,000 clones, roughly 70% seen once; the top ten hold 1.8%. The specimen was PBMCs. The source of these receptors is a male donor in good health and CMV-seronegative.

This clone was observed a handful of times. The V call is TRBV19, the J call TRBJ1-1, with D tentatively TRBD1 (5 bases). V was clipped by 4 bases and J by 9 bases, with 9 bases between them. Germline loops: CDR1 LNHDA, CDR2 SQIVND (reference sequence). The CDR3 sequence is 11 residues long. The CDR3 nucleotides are TGTGCCAGTAGTAGCGGGACTCAAGCTTTCTTT. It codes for CASSSGTQAFF.

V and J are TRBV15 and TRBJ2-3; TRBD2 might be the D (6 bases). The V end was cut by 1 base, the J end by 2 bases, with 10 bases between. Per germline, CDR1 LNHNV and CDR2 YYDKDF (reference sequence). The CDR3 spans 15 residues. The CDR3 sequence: CATSRGSGDTDTQYF. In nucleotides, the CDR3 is TGTGCCACCAGCAGAGGTAGCGGTGACACAGATACGCAGTATTTT. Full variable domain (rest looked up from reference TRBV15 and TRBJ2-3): DAMVIQNPRYQVTQFGKPVTLSCSQTLNHNVMYWYQQKSSQAPKLLFHYYDKDFNNEADTPDNFQSRRPNTSFCFLDIRSPGLGDTAMYLCATSRGSGDTDTQYFGPGTRLTVL.

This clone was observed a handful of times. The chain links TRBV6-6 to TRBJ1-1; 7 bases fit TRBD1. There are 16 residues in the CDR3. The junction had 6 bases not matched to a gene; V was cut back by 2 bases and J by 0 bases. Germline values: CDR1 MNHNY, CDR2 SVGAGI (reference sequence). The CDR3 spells CASSYTGQRMNTEAFF. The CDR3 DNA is TGTGCCAGCAGTTACACGGGACAGAGAATGAACACTGAAGCTTTCTTT.

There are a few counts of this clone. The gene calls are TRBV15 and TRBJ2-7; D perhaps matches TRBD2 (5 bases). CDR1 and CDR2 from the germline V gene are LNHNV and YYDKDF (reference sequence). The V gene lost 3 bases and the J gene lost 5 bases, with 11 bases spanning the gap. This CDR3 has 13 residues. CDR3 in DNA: TGTGCCACCAGCAGGGCGCCGGAGGACGAGCAGTACTTC. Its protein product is CATSRAPEDEQYF.

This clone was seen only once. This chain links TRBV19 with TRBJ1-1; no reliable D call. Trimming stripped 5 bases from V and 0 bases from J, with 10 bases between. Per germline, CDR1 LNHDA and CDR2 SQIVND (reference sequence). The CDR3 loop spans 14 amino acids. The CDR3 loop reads CASSADTVNTEAFF. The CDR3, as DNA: TGTGCCAGTAGTGCCGATACAGTGAACACTGAAGCTTTCTTT.